What follows are 4 T cell receptor beta chains derived from one specimen sequenced in a study of Graves' ophthalmopathy and Graves' hyperthyroidism. RNA served as the template for amplifying TCR beta CDR3 regions. The authors performed first-round RT-PCR with HTBI primers and then a second-round multiplex PCR. Using its own MiXCR run on the multiplex PCR reads, TCRdb lists one record per CDR3 protein. The sample comprises 680,000 or so distinct CDR3 sequences, about a fifth of which are singletons, and approximately 7% rests with the top ten. Sequencing used peripheral blood. The origin of the receptors is a woman between 18 and 30 years old with stable Graves' hyperthyroidism. Some clones in this sample may be carry-over from other donors' samples.

In this sample, this clonotype turned up many times. The chain employs TRBV6-1 and TRBJ1-5; TRBD1 matches at 7 bases. In germline, CDR1 is MNHNS, CDR2 SASEGT. The CDR3 totals 17 residues. Trimming took 1 base from V and 3 from J; bases not matched to a gene: 9. CDR3 sequence reads: CASSEGVGQYDNQPQHF. DNA for the CDR3: TGTGCCAGCAGTGAAGGTGTGGGACAGTACGACAATCAGCCCCAGCATTTT.

There are many counts of this clonotype. The rearrangement uses TRBV6-5 and TRBJ1-3; TRBD1 is a possible D gene (5 bases). The CDR3 sequence is 14 residues long. Germline lookup yields CDR1 MNHEY and CDR2 SVGAGI. V lost 2 bases and J lost 3, with 8 bases in between. This CDR3 reads CASSYRTHGNTIYF. As DNA, the CDR3 is TGTGCCAGCAGTTACAGGACACATGGAAACACCATATATTTT.

V is TRBV6-2 or TRBV6-3 and J is TRBJ1-1; maybe TRBD1 (6 bases). Germline loops: CDR1 MNHEY, CDR2 SVGEGT. The V end was cut by 5 bases, the J end by 7 bases, with 20 bases between. CDR3 size: 15 residues. CDR3 residues: CASSKIQGGLDEAFF. DNA for the CDR3: TGTGCCAGCAGTAAGATTCAAGGGGGTCTGGATGAAGCTTTCTTT.

The gene calls are TRBV20-1 and TRBJ1-1, with D possibly matching TRBD1 (6 bases). Germline-derived CDR1 and CDR2 are DFQATT and SNEGSKA (reference sequence). The V end was cut by 5 bases, the J end by 4 bases, with 17 bases between. This CDR3 contains 14 residues. For the CDR3, the DNA is TGCAGTGCTCAGACAGGAGGCGAAATCACTGAAGCTTTCTTT. It is translated as CSAQTGGEITEAFF.